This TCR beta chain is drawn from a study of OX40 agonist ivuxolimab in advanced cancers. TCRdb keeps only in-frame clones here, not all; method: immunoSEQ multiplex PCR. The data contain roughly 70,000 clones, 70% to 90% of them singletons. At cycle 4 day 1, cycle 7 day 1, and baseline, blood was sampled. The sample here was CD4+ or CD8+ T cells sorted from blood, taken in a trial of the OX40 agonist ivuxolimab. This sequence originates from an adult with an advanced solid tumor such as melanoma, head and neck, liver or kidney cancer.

The CDR3 loop reads CASSSELAVEQFF. CDR3 DNA sequence: TGTGCCAGCAGCTCGGAGCTAGCTGTTGAGCAGTTCTTC. V is TRBV7-6 and J is TRBJ2-1; D possibly corresponds to TRBD2 (5 bases). The CDR3 has 13 amino acids. Trimming removed 4 bases from V and 9 bases from J, with 13 bases in between. In germline, CDR1 is SGHVS, CDR2 FNYEAQ.